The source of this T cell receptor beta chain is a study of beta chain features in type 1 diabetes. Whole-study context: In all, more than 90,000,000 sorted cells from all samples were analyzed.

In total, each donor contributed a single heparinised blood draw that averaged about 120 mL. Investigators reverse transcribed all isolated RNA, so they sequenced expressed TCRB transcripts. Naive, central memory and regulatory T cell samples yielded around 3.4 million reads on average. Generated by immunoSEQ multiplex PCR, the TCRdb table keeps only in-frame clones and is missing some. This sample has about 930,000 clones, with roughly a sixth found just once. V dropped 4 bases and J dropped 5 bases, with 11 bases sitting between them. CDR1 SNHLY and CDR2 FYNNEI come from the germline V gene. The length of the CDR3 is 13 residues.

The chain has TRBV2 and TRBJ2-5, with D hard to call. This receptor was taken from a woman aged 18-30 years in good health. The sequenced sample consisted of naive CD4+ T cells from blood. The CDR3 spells CASSVGLRETQYF. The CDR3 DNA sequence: TGTGCCAGCAGTGTCGGTCTCCGGGAGACCCAGTACTTC.